The TCR beta chain under discussion was sequenced for a study of T cell clones after liver transplantation. Assay used: immunoSEQ multiplex PCR; TCRdb lists only in-frame clones, some missing. The data contain tens of thousands of clones, 80% of them singletons. Specimen: CD4+ T cells from blood, collected 12 months after liver transplant. This TCR was sampled from a human patient who received a liver transplant. Some T cells may be graft donor cells.

The CDR3, as DNA: TGTGCCAGCAGTTTAGAGGTCCGGGGCGGCTCCTGGAATGGCTACACCTTC. Translation: CASSLEVRGGSWNGYTF. This chain links TRBV28 with TRBJ1-2; D may be TRBD1 (5 bases). V was trimmed by 2 bases and J by 6 bases, leaving 22 bases between them. The CDR3 sequence is 17 residues long. Germline CDR1 is MDHEN and CDR2 is SYDVKM.